This record covers a single T cell receptor (beta chain). The source of the sample is a study of blood T cell repertoires in COVID-19. About the research overall: Specimens from acute and convalescent COVID-19 originated in the United States, Italy and Spain. PBMCs, B-cell-depleted T cells, or T cells were the source of the cDNA or gDNA that made up the material.

As originally analysed: Researchers report that nucleated cell counts were estimated from reference gene primer amplification. The assay was immunoSEQ multiplex PCR, and TCRdb's table has in-frame clones only and misses some. V and J calls and clone size are given by that table; D and trimming were obtained from the DNA. The data hold 60,000 to 70,000 clones, with approximately 86% observed a single time. Sequences were obtained from peripheral blood. This clonotype originated in a woman aged 80 or over with active COVID-19.

In DNA form, the CDR3 reads TGTGCCAGCAGCTTAAGAGCGGGGTTCTACAATGAGCAGTTCTTC. Its protein product is CASSLRAGFYNEQFF. V and J are TRBV7-2 and TRBJ2-1; 7 positions match TRBD2. This CDR3 is built from 15 residues. The germline gives CDR1 SGHTA, CDR2 FQGNSA. Trimming took 2 bases from V and 3 from J; bases not matched to a gene: 4.